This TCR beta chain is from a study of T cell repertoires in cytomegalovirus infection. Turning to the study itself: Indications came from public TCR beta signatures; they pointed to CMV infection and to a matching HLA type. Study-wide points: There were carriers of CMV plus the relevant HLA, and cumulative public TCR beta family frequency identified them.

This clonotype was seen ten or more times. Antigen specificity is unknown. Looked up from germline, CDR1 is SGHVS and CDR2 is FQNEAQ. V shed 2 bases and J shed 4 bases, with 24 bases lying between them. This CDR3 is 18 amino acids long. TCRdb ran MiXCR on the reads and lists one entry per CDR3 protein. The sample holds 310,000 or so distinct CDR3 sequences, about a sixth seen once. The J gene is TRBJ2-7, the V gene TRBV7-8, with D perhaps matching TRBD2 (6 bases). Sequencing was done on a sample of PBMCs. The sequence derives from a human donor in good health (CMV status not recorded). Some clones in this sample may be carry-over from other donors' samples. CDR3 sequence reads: CASSLTSLGLGKSYEQYF. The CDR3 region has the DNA TGTGCCAGCAGCTTAACTAGCCTCGGGCTCGGAAAGAGTTACGAGCAGTACTTC.